What follows are 16 T cell receptor beta chains derived from one specimen sequenced in a study of cytomegalovirus exposure and HLA in healthy donors. Amplification used 60 Vbeta primers and 13 Jbeta primers. The protocol was immunoSEQ multiplex PCR, while the TCRdb copy is restricted to in-frame clones and leaves out a portion. The table records about 160,000 clones, about four fifths of them present only once. Sequenced input: PBMCs. These receptors originate from a male donor in good health and CMV-seropositive.

CDR3 nucleotide sequence: TGTGCCAGCAGGGACACTCTGAACACTGAAGCTTTCTTT. As protein: CASRDTLNTEAFF. The chain couples TRBV27 to TRBJ1-1, with D possibly being TRBD1 (5 bases). The CDR3 consists of 13 residues. The germline V gene encodes CDR1 MNHEY and CDR2 SMNVEV (reference sequence). V was pared by 6 bases and J by 0 bases, with 8 bases between.

V gene TRBV18 combines with J gene TRBJ1-1; D is possibly TRBD1 (5 bases). V lost 4 bases and J 3 bases, leaving 12 bases between the germline ends. The CDR3 consists of 14 residues. Germline CDR1 and CDR2: KGHSH and LQKENI. CDR3 amino acids: CASSRGQGDTEAFF. The CDR3 DNA reads TGTGCCAGCTCACGAGGACAAGGCGACACTGAAGCTTTCTTT. The entire variable domain, with the rest obtained from reference TRBV18 and TRBJ1-1, is as follows: NAGVMQNPRHLVRRRGQEARLRCSPMKGHSHVYWYRQLPEEGLKFMVYLQKENIIDESGMPKERFSAEFPKEGPSILRIQQVVRGDSAAYFCASSRGQGDTEAFFGQGTRLTVV.

V and J are TRBV30 and TRBJ2-7; D might be TRBD1 (7 bases). Germline CDR1 reads GTSNPN; CDR2 reads SVGIG (reference sequence). The CDR3 sequence is 15 residues long. The V gene lost 0 bases and the J gene lost 6 bases, with 18 bases spanning the gap. In DNA form, the CDR3 reads TGTGCCTGGAGTGTGGTGGCAGGGGGGAAAGGCGAGCAGTACTTC. This codes for CAWSVVAGGKGEQYF. Variable domain in full (rest from reference TRBV30 and TRBJ2-7): SQTIHQWPATLVQPVGSPLSLECTVEGTSNPNLYWYRQAAGRGLQLLFYSVGIGQISSEVPQNLSASRPQDRQFILSSKKLLLSDSGFYLCAWSVVAGGKGEQYFGPGTRLTVT.

This clone was seen just once. This rearrangement joins TRBV6-1 to TRBJ2-3; 7 bases agree with TRBD1. Per germline, CDR1 MNHNS and CDR2 SASEGT. The CDR3 sequence is 14 residues long. V was clipped by 4 bases and J by 4 bases; unmatched bases: 5. The DNA for the CDR3 is TGTGCCAGCAGTGTCGGGACAGTGCCAGATACGCAGTATTTT. This sequence encodes CASSVGTVPDTQYF.

The rearrangement joins TRBV6-1 to TRBJ2-1; D might be TRBD2 (6 bases). The CDR3 consists of 14 residues. Germline CDR1 MNHNS, CDR2 SASEGT. The V gene lost 3 bases and the J gene lost 9 bases, with 15 bases spanning the gap. CDR3 in DNA: TGTGCCAGCAGTGATATGAGGCGGGGATTTGAGCAGTTCTTC. Its protein product is CASSDMRRGFEQFF.

The gene calls are TRBV28 and TRBJ1-2; no clear D gene. V was cut by 3 bases and J by 6 bases, with 8 bases left in between. The CDR3 sequence is 12 residues long. Germline V gene data show CDR1 as MDHEN and CDR2 as SYDVKM. CDR3 sequence (DNA): TGTGCCAGCAGTTTTCCCCCCGATGGCTACACCTTC. Its protein product is CASSFPPDGYTF.

The chain joins TRBV5-6 to TRBJ2-7, with D uncertain. This CDR3 has 17 amino acids. V dropped 2 bases and J dropped 5 bases, with 23 bases sitting between them. Germline V lookup: CDR1 SGHDT, CDR2 YYEEEE. The CDR3 here is CASSLGRSHLFSHEQYF. CDR3 sequence (DNA): TGTGCCAGCAGCTTAGGCAGGTCTCACCTCTTTTCTCACGAGCAGTACTTC. Variable domain in full (rest from reference TRBV5-6 and TRBJ2-7): DAGVTQSPTHLIKTRGQQVTLRCSPKSGHDTVSWYQQALGQGPQFIFQYYEEEERQRGNFPDRFSGHQFPNYSSELNVNALLLGDSALYLCASSLGRSHLFSHEQYFGPGTRLTVT.

V gene TRBV28 combines with J gene TRBJ2-7; 9 bases are a match to TRBD2. Germline CDR1 MDHEN, CDR2 SYDVKM. V shed 6 bases, J shed 3 bases, and the junction held 9 bases outside the gene matches. The CDR3 is 15 amino acids. DNA for the CDR3: TGTGCCAGCAGGGGGCAAGCTAGCGGGAACTACGAGCAGTACTTC. Translated: CASRGQASGNYEQYF.

This chain links TRBV19 with TRBJ2-6; no clear D gene. V lost 5 bases and J 0 bases, leaving 8 bases between the germline ends. Germline CDR1 and CDR2: LNHDA and SQIVND (reference sequence). The CDR3 extends over 15 amino acids. CDR3 loop: CASSPVSSGANVLTF. DNA of the CDR3: TGTGCCAGTAGTCCAGTTTCCTCTGGGGCCAACGTCCTGACTTTC.

The CDR3 sequence is CASSQDGRLQETQYF. CDR3 nucleotides: TGCGCCAGCAGCCAAGATGGAAGACTACAAGAGACCCAGTACTTC. The rearrangement uses TRBV4-1 and TRBJ2-5; D perhaps matches TRBD2 (5 bases). The CDR3 runs to 15 residues. Germline V CDR1 and CDR2: MGHRA, YSYEKL. Trimming removed 0 bases from V and 2 bases from J, with 10 bases in between.

As to this clone: One end of the junction does not line up with germline, which may come from a read error. V is TRBV23-1 and J is TRBJ2-6; 7 nucleotides align to TRBD1. TRBV23-1 has ORF status, its function being uncertain. This CDR3 is built from 16 residues. The CDR3 here is CASKRGHISGANGLTF. In DNA, the CDR3 is TGCGCCAGCAAAAGGGGGCACATCTCTGGGGCCAACGGCCTGACTTTC.

This clone was seen just once. The V call is TRBV19, the J call TRBJ2-7, with TRBD1 as a possible D gene (6 bases). Germline V lookup: CDR1 LNHDA, CDR2 SQIVND (reference sequence). CDR3 length: 14 amino acids. The ends were cut back, 3 bases at V and 2 bases at J, with 11 bases in the middle. CDR3 bases: TGTGCCAGTAGTATCGTACAGGGAACCTACGAGCAGTACTTC. It translates to CASSIVQGTYEQYF.

The chain carries TRBV15 and TRBJ1-2; 8 positions agree with TRBD1. Looked up from germline, CDR1 is LNHNV and CDR2 is YYDKDF (reference sequence). CDR3 length: 15 residues. V was clipped by 6 bases and J by 2 bases; unmatched bases: 8. Here the CDR3 reads CATSTSGTGNYGYTF. The CDR3 nucleotides are TGTGCCACCAGTACCTCCGGGACAGGCAACTATGGCTACACCTTC. Full variable domain (remainder filled in from reference TRBV15 and TRBJ1-2): DAMVIQNPRYQVTQFGKPVTLSCSQTLNHNVMYWYQQKSSQAPKLLFHYYDKDFNNEADTPDNFQSRRPNTSFCFLDIRSPGLGDTAMYLCATSTSGTGNYGYTFGSGTRLTVV.

The chain is built from TRBV5-1 and TRBJ1-1; maybe TRBD1 (5 bases). The germline V and J ends were trimmed by 0 bases and 0 bases, with 15 bases remaining between them. CDR3 size: 17 residues. Germline values: CDR1 SGHRS, CDR2 YFSETQ. In nucleotides, the CDR3 is TGCGCCAGCAGCTTGGGCAGGGCCGCTCCTATGAACACTGAAGCTTTCTTT. Its translation: CASSLGRAAPMNTEAFF.

V usage is TRBV6-1 and J usage is TRBJ2-7; TRBD2 matches 11 bases. CDR3 length: 13 amino acids. The V and J ends lost 6 bases and 7 bases, in that order; junction bases with no gene match: 5. Germline V gene data show CDR1 as MNHNS and CDR2 as SASEGT. CDR3 residues: CASRTSGTIEQYF. In DNA form, the CDR3 reads TGTGCCAGCAGGACTAGCGGGACCATTGAGCAGTACTTC.

This chain connects TRBV7-8 to TRBJ2-1; no clear D gene. This CDR3 spans 12 amino acids. Trimming took off 3 bases at V and 8 bases at J, with 8 bases between the two ends. In germline, CDR1 is SGHVS, CDR2 FQNEAQ. The CDR3: CASSFSSYEQFF. Here the CDR3 DNA reads TGTGCCAGCAGCTTTAGCTCCTATGAGCAGTTCTTC.